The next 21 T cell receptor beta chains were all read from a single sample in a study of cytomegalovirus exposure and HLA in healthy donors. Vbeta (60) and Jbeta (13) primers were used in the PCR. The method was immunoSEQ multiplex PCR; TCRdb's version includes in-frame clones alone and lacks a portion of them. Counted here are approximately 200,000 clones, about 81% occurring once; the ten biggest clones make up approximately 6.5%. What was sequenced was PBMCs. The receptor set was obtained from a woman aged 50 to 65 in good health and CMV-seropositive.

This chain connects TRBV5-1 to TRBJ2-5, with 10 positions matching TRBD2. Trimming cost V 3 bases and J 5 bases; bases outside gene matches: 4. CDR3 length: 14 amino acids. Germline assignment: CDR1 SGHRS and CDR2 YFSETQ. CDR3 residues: CASSSQRGGETQYF. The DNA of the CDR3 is TGCGCCAGCAGCTCACAGCGGGGGGGGGAGACCCAGTACTTC.

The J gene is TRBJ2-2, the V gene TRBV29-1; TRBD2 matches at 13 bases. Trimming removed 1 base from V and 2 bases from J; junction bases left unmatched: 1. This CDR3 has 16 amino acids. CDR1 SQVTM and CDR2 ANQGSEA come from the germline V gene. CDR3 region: CSVEGTSGSNTGELFF. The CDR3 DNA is TGCAGCGTTGAAGGGACTAGCGGGAGTAACACCGGGGAGCTGTTTTTT.

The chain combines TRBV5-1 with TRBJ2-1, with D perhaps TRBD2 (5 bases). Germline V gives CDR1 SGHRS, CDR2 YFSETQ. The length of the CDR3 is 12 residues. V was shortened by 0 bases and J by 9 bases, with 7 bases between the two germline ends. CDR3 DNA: TGCGCCAGCAGCTTGGGTGGGAGTGAGCAGTTCTTC. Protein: CASSLGGSEQFF.

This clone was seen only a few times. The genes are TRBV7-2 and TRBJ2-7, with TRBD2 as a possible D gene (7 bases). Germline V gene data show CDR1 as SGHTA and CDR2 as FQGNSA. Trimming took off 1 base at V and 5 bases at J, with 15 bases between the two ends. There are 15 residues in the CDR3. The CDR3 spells CASSLERGGRHEQYF. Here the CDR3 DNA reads TGTGCCAGCAGCTTAGAGAGGGGGGGGAGACACGAGCAGTACTTC.

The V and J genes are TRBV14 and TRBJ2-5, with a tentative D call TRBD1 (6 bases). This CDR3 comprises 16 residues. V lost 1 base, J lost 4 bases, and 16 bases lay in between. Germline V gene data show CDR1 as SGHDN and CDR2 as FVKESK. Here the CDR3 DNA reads TGTGCCAGCAGCCAAGGAACAGGGTACAGCGTAGAGACCCAGTACTTC. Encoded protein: CASSQGTGYSVETQYF.

The CDR3 bases are TGTGCCAGCAGTCGGGACAGGAGCCAAGAGACCCAGTACTTC. The encoded protein is CASSRDRSQETQYF. This chain connects TRBV2 to TRBJ2-5; 8 bases agree with TRBD1. Germline lookup yields CDR1 SNHLY and CDR2 FYNNEI. The CDR3 loop spans 14 amino acids. V was pared by 5 bases and J by 1 base, with 3 bases of the junction left unmatched.

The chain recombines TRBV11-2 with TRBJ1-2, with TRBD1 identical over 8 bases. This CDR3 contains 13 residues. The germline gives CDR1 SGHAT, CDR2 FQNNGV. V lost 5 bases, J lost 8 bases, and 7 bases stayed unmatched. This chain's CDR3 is CASSAPNRGGYTF. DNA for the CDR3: TGTGCCAGCAGCGCTCCAAACAGGGGGGGCTACACCTTC.

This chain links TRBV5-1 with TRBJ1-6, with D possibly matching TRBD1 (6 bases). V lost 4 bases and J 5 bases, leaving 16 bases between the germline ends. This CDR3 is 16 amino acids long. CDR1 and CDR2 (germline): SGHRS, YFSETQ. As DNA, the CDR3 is TGCGCCAGCAGCCCCCGGGACACCTTCGATAATTCACCCCTCCACTTT. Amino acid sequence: CASSPRDTFDNSPLHF.

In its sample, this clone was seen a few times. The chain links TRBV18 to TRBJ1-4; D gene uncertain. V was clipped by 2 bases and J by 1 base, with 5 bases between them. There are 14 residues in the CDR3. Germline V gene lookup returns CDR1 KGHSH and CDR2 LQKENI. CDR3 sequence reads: CASSPGQTNEKLFF. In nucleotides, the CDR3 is TGTGCCAGCTCACCAGGCCAAACTAATGAAAAACTGTTTTTT.

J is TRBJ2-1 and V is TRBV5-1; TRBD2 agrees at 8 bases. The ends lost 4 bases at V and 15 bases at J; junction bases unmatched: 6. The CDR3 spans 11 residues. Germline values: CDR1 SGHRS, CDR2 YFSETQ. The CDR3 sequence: CASSRGGPGFF. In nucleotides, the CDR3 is TGCGCCAGCAGCCGGGGGGGGCCAGGGTTCTTC.

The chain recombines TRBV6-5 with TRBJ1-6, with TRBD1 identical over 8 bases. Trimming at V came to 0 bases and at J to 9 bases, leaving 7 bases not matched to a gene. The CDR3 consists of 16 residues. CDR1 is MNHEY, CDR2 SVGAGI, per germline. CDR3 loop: CASSYSPGGATSPLHF. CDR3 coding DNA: TGTGCCAGCAGTTACTCACCAGGGGGCGCGACTTCACCCCTCCACTTT.

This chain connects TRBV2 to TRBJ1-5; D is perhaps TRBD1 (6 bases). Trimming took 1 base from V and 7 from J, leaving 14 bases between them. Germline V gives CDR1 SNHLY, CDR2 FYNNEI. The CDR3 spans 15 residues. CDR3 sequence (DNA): TGTGCCAGCAGTGAAGGGTTGGCAGGGGTACAGCCCCAGCATTTT. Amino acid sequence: CASSEGLAGVQPQHF.

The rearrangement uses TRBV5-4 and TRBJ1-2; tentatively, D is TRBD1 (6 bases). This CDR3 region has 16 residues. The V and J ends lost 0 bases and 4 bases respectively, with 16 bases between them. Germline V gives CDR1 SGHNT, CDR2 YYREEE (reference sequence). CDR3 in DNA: TGTGCCAGCAGCTTGGAAGGGGGGGGAACGGGCTATGGCTACACCTTC. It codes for CASSLEGGGTGYGYTF.

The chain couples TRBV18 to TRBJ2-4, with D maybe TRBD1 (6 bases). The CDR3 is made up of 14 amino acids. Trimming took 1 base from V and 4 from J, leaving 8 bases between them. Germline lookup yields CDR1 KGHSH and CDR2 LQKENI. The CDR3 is CASSPQQGKNIQYF. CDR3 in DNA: TGTGCCAGCTCACCACAACAGGGAAAAAACATTCAGTACTTC.

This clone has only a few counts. The CDR3 is CASSPPPGYHEQFF. CDR3 coding DNA: TGTGCCAGCAGCCCTCCCCCAGGGTATCATGAGCAGTTCTTC. The rearrangement links TRBV5-5 to TRBJ2-1, with D possibly matching TRBD1 (5 bases). Germline V lookup: CDR1 SGHKS, CDR2 YYEKEE (reference sequence). CDR3 length equals 14 residues. V lost 4 bases and J lost 8, with 16 bases in between.

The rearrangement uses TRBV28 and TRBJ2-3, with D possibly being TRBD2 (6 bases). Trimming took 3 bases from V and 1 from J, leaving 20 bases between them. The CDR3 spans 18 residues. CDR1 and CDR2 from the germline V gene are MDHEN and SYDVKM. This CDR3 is CASSFKVEGLGGTDTQYF. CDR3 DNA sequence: TGTGCCAGCAGTTTCAAGGTGGAGGGGTTAGGAGGCACAGATACGCAGTATTTT.

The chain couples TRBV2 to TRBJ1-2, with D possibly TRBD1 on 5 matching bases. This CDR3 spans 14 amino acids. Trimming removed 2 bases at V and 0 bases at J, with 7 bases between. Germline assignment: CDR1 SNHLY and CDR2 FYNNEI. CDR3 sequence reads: CASSEQGPNYGYTF. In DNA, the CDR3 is TGTGCCAGCAGTGAACAGGGCCCTAACTATGGCTACACCTTC.

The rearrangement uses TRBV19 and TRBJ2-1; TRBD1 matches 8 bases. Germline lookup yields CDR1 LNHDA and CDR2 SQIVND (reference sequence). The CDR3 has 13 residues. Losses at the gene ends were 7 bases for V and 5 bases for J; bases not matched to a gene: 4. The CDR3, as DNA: TGTGCCAGTAAAGGACAGGGCAACAATGAGCAGTTCTTC. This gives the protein CASKGQGNNEQFF.

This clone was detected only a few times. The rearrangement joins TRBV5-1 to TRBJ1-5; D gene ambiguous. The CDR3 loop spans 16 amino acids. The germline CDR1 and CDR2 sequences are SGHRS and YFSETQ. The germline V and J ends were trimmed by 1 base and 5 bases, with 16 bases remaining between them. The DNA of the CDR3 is TGCGCCAGCAGCTTGAAGAGCAGGTCTCCCGATCAGCCCCAGCATTTT. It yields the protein CASSLKSRSPDQPQHF.

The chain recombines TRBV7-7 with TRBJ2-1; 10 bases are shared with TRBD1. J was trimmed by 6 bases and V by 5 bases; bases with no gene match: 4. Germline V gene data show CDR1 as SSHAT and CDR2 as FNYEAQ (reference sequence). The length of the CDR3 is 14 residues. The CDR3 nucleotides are TGTGCCAGCAGCCCAAGGACAGGGGGCAATGAGCAGTTCTTC. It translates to CASSPRTGGNEQFF.

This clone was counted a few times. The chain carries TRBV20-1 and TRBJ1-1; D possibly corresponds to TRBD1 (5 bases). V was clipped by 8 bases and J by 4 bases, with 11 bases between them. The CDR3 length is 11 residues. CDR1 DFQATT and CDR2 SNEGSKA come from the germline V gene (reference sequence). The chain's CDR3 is CSFRAVTEAFF. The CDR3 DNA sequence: TGCAGTTTCAGGGCGGTCACTGAAGCTTTCTTT.